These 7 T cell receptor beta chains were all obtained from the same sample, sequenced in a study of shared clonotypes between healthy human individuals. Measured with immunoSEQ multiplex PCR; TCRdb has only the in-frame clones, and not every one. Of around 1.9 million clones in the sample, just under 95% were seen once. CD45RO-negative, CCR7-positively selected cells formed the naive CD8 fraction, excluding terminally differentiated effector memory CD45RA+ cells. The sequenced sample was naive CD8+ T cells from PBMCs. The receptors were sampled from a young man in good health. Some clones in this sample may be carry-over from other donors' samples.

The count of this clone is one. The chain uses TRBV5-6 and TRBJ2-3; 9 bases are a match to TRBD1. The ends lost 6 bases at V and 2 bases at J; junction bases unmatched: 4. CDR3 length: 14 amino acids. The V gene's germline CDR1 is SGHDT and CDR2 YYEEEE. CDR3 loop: CASKTGGDTDTQYF. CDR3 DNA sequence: TGTGCCAGCAAAACAGGGGGCGACACAGATACGCAGTATTTT.

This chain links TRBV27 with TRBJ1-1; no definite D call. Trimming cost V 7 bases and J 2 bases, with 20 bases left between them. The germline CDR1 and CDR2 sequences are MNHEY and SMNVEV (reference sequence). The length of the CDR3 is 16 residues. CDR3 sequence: CASTTGKLTINTEAFF. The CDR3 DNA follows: TGTGCCAGCACCACTGGAAAACTTACCATAAACACTGAAGCTTTCTTT.

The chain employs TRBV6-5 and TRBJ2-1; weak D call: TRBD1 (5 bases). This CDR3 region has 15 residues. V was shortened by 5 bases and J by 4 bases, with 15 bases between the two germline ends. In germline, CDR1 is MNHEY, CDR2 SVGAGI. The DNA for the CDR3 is TGTGCCAGCAGTCTGGGGCAGCCCGATTACAATGAGCAGTTCTTC. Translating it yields CASSLGQPDYNEQFF.

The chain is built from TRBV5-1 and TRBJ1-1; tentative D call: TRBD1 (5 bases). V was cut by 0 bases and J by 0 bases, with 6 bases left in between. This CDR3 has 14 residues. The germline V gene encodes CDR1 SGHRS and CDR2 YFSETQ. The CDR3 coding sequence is TGCGCCAGCAGCTTGGGGGACGTGAACACTGAAGCTTTCTTT. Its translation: CASSLGDVNTEAFF.

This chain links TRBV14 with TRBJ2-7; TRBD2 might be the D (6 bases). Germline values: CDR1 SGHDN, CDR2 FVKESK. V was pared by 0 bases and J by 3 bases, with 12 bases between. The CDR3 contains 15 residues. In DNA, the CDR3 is TGTGCCAGCAGCCAAGAGGGACTGTTTTACTACGAGCAGTACTTC. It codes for CASSQEGLFYYEQYF. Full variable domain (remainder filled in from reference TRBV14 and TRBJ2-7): EAGVTQFPSHSVIEKGQTVTLRCDPISGHDNLYWYRRVMGKEIKFLLHFVKESKQDESGMPNNRFLAERTGGTYSTLKVQPAELEDSGVYFCASSQEGLFYYEQYFGPGTRLTVT.

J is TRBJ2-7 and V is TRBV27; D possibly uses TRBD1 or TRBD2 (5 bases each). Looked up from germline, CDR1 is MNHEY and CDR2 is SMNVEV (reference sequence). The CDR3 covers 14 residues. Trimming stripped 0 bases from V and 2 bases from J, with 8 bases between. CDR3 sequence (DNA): TGTGCCAGCAGTTTATCCCAGGGACCCTACGAGCAGTACTTC. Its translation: CASSLSQGPYEQYF.

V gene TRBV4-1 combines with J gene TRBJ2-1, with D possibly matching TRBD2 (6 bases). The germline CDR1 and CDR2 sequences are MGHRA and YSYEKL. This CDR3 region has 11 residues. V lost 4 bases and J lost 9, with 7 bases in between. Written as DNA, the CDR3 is TGCGCCAGCAGCCCCGGGGGTGAGCAGTTCTTC. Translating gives CASSPGGEQFF.